This T cell receptor (beta chain) was sequenced in a study of T-cell reconstitution after alpha-beta-depleted transplantation in children. Germline loops: CDR1 SEHNR, CDR2 FQNEAQ (reference sequence). The CDR3 runs to 14 residues. V was pared by 5 bases and J by 3 bases, with 6 bases of the junction left unmatched. Using unique molecular identifiers, the investigators prepared the TCRbeta library. TCRdb re-analysed the PCR reads in MiXCR, keeping a single row per CDR3 protein. The repertoire has about 440,000 distinct CDR3 sequences, 43% of them found once; the top ten carry roughly a quarter. The study, taken as a whole, reports: At day 60, the high TCRbeta diversity found in some patients originated from recipient T cells and thymic progenitors that had survived. Expanded clones from the graft, numbering several hundred, reportedly supplied alpha-beta T cells about two months after transplant.

This clonotype was seen more than once but under ten times. Its specificity is unknown. This chain connects TRBV7-9 to TRBJ1-1; the match to TRBD1 covers 7 bases. This sample comprised PBMCs, obtained before TCRalphabeta/CD19-depleted stem cell transplant. The clonotype was recovered from a girl under 10 years old with aplastic anemia, due to receive a stem cell transplant. The CDR3 sequence is CASSLRTGDTEAFF. CDR3 bases: TGTGCCAGCAGCCTCAGAACAGGGGACACTGAAGCTTTCTTT. Looking up the rest from reference TRBV7-9 and TRBJ1-1 gives the full variable domain: DTGVSQNPRHKITKRGQNVTFRCDPISEHNRLYWYRQTLGQGPEFLTYFQNEAQLEKSRLLSDRFSAERPKGSFSTLEIQRTEQGDSAMYLCASSLRTGDTEAFFGQGTRLTVV.